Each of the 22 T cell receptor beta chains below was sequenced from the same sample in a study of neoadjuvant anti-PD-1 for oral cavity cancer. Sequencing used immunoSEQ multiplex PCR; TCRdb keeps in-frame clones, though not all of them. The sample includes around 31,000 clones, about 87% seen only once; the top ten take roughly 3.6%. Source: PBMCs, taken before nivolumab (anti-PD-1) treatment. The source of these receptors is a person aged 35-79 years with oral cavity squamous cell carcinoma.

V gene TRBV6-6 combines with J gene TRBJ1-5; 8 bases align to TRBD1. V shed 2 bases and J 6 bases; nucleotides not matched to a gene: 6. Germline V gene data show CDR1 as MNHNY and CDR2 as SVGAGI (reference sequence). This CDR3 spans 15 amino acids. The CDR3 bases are TGTGCCAGCAGTTACCAGGGGGCGCAGGCTCAGCCCCAGCATTTT. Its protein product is CASSYQGAQAQPQHF.

CDR3 nucleotide sequence: TGTGCCAGCAGTTTTAGAGGGGGTAATAATTCACCCCTCCACTTT. Translating it yields CASSFRGGNNSPLHF. The J gene is TRBJ1-6, the V gene TRBV28; the D gene is possibly TRBD1 (6 bases). Trimming removed 3 bases at V and 5 bases at J, with 11 bases between. The CDR3 length is 15 residues. CDR1 and CDR2 from the germline V gene are MDHEN and SYDVKM.

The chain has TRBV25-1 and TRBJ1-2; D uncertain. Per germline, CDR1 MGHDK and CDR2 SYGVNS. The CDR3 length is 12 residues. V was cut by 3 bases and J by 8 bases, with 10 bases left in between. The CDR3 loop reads CASSEAGSGYTF. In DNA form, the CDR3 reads TGTGCCAGCAGTGAGGCAGGATCCGGCTACACCTTC.

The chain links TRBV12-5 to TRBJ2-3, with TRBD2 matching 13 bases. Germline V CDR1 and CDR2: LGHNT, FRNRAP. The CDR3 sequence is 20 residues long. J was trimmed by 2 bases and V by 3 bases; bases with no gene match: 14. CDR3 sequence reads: CASGFLLLAGGPPDTDTQYF. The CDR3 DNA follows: TGTGCTAGTGGTTTCCTCCTACTAGCGGGGGGGCCCCCGGACACAGATACGCAGTATTTT. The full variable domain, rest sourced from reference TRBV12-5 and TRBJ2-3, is DARVTQTPRHKVTEMGQEVTMRCQPILGHNTVFWYRQTMMQGLELLAYFRNRAPLDDSGMPKDRFSAEMPDATLATLKIQPSEPRDSAVYFCASGFLLLAGGPPDTDTQYFGPGTRLTVL.

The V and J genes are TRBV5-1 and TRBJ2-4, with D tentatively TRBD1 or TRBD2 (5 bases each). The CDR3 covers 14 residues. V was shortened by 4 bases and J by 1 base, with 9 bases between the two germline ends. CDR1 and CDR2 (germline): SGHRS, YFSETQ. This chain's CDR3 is CASSPGDAKNIQYF. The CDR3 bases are TGCGCCAGCAGCCCCGGGGACGCCAAAAACATTCAGTACTTC.

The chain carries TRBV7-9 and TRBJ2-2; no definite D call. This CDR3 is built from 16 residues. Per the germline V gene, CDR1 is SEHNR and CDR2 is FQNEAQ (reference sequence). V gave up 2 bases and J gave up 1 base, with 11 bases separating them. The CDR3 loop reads CASSLRRGLNTGELFF. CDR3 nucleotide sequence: TGTGCCAGCAGCTTACGTAGAGGATTGAACACCGGGGAGCTGTTTTTT. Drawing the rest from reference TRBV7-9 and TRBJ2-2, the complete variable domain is DTGVSQNPRHKITKRGQNVTFRCDPISEHNRLYWYRQTLGQGPEFLTYFQNEAQLEKSRLLSDRFSAERPKGSFSTLEIQRTEQGDSAMYLCASSLRRGLNTGELFFGEGSRLTVL.

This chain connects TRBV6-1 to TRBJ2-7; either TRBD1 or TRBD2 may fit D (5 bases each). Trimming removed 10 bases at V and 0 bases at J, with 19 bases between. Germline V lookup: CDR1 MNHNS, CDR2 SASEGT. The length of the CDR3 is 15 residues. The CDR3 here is CATRTRGGSSYEQYF. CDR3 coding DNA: TGTGCCACCCGGACCCGGGGCGGATCCTCCTACGAGCAGTACTTC.

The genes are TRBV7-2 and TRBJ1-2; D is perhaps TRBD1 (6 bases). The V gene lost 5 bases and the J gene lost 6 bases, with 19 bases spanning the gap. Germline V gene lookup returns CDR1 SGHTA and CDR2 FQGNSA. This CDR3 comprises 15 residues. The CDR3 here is CASSRESGDTDGYTF. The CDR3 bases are TGTGCCAGCAGCCGCGAATCAGGGGATACTGATGGCTACACCTTC.

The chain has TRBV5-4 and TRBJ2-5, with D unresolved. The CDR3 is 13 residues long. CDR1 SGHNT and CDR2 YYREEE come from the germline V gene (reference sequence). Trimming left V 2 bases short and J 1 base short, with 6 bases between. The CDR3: CASSFAAQETQYF. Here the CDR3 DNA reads TGTGCCAGCAGCTTCGCGGCCCAAGAGACCCAGTACTTC.

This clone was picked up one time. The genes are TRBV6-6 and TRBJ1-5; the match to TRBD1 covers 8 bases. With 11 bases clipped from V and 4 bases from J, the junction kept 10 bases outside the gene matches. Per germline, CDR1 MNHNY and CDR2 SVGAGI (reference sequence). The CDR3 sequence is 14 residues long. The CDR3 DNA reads TGTGCCCATCGCGGACAGGGAGTTAATCAGCCCCAGCATTTT. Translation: CAHRGQGVNQPQHF.

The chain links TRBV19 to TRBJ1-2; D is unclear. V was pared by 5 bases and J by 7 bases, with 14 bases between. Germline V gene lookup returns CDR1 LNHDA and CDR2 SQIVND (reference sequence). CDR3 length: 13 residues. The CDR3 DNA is TGTGCCAGTAGTCCCCTGGGTGAGGGTGGCTACACCTTC. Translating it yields CASSPLGEGGYTF.

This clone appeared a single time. The CDR3: CASSPFLGARRGANVLTF. The CDR3 DNA reads as TGCGCCAGCAGCCCCTTCCTTGGGGCACGGCGGGGGGCCAACGTCCTGACTTTC. The rearrangement uses TRBV4-3 and TRBJ2-6; D perhaps matches TRBD1 (5 bases). The CDR3 spans 18 residues. In germline, CDR1 is LGHNA, CDR2 YSLEER. V lost 4 bases and J 4 bases, leaving 20 bases between the germline ends.

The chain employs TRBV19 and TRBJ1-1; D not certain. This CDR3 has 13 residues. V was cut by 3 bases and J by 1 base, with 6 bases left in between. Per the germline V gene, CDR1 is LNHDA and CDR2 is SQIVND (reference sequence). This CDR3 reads CASSITANTEAFF. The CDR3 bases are TGTGCCAGTAGTATCACGGCGAACACTGAAGCTTTCTTT.

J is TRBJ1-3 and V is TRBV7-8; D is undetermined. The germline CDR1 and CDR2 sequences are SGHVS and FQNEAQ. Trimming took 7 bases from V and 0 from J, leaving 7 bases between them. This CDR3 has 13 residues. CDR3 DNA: TGTGCCAGCAACCAAACCTCTGGAAACACCATATATTTT. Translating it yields CASNQTSGNTIYF.

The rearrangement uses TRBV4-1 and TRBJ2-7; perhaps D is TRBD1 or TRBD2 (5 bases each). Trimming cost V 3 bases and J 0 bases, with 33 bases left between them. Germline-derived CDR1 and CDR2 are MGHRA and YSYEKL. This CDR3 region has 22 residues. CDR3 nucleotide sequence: TGCGCCAGCAGCCAGCATCGAGGGCCCAGACCTGGTCCAGGGACCCCCTCCTACGAGCAGTACTTC. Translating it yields CASSQHRGPRPGPGTPSYEQYF.

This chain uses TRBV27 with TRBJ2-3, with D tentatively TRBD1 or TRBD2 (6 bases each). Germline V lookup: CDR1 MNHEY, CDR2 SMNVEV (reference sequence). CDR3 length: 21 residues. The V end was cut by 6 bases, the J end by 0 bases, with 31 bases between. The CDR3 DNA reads TGTGCCAGCAGCCCCTTCCCTCCCAAAATGAGGGGGGCCACTAGCACAGATACGCAGTATTTT. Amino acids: CASSPFPPKMRGATSTDTQYF.

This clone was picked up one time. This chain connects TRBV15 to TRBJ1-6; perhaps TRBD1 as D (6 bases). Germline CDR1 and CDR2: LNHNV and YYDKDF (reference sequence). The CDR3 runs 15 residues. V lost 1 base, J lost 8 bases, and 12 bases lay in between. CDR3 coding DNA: TGTGCCACCAGCAGAGGTGTAGGGGGGGATTCACCCCTCCACTTT. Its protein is CATSRGVGGDSPLHF.

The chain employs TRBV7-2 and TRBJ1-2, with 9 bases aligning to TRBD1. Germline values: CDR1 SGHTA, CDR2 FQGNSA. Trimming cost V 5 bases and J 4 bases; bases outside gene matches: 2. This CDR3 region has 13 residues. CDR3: CASSPDRGYGYTF. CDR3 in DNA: TGTGCCAGCAGCCCGGACAGGGGCTATGGCTACACCTTC.

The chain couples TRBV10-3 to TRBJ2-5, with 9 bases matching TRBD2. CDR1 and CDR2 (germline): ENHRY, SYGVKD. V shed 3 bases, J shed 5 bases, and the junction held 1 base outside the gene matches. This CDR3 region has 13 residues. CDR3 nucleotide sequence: TGTGCCATCAGTGATAGCGGGGGTGAGACCCAGTACTTC. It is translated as CAISDSGGETQYF.

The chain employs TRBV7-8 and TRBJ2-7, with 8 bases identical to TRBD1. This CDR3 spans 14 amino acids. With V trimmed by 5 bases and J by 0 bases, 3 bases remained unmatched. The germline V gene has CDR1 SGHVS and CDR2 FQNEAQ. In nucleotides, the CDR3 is TGTGCCAGCAGCATGGGACAGGCCTCCTACGAGCAGTACTTC. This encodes CASSMGQASYEQYF.

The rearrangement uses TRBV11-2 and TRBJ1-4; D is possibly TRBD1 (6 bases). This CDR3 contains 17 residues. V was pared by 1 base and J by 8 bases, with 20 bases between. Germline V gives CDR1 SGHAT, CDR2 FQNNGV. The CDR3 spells CASSLAPARGGTEKLFF. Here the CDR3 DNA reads TGTGCCAGCAGCTTAGCCCCCGCCAGGGGTGGAACGGAAAAACTGTTTTTT.

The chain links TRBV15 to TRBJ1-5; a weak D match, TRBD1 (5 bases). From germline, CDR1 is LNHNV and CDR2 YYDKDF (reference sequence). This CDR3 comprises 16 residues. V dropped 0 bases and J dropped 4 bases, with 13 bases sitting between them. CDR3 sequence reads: CATSRDGVGANQPQHF. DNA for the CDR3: TGTGCCACCAGCAGAGATGGGGTTGGGGCGAATCAGCCCCAGCATTTT.